Each of the 19 T cell receptor beta chains below was sequenced from the same sample in a study of cytomegalovirus exposure and HLA in healthy donors. 13 Jbeta primers and 60 Vbeta primers were used for the PCR. This table comes from immunoSEQ multiplex PCR, and its TCRdb copy is limited to in-frame clones, with some not included. The sample shows some 98,000 clones, roughly three quarters of them seen only once. The sample comprised PBMCs. All receptors derive from a female donor in good health and CMV-seronegative.

There are a few counts of this clone. The chain uses TRBV6-5 and TRBJ1-3, with D unclear. The V and J ends lost 0 bases and 4 bases respectively, with 13 bases between them. The CDR3 is made up of 16 amino acids. Per the germline V gene, CDR1 is MNHEY and CDR2 is SVGAGI. The CDR3 DNA sequence: TGTGCCAGCAGTTACTCGAGGGCGCAGGCCGGAAACACCATATATTTT. Translated: CASSYSRAQAGNTIYF.

This chain's CDR3 is CASSGTRLGFYEQYF. CDR3 DNA: TGTGCCAGCAGCGGGACACGGTTGGGGTTCTACGAGCAGTACTTC. The genes are TRBV28 and TRBJ2-5, with D possibly TRBD1 on 6 matching bases. The closer fit of TRBJ2-7 to the DNA end suggests the J call may be wrong. The CDR3 runs 15 residues. CDR1 and CDR2 from the germline V gene are MDHEN and SYDVKM.

The rearrangement uses TRBV19 and TRBJ2-5; TRBD1 agrees at 7 bases. The DNA end is a closer match to TRBJ2-7, so the J assignment may be wrong. Germline V gene sequence: CDR1 LNHDA, CDR2 SQIVND (reference sequence). The CDR3 sequence is 15 residues long. CDR3 in DNA: TGTGCCAGTAGTATAGCGAGGACAGGCTCCTACGAGCAGTACTTC. It is translated as CASSIARTGSYEQYF.

The sample holds one count of this clone. The V gene is TRBV19, the J gene TRBJ1-1; 7 bases match TRBD1. V dropped 4 bases and J dropped 4; count of bases not matched to a gene: 9. Germline V gene sequence: CDR1 LNHDA, CDR2 SQIVND (reference sequence). The CDR3 is 15 amino acids. The CDR3: CASSTHRGSVTEAFF. The CDR3 nucleotides read TGTGCCAGTAGTACCCACAGGGGTAGTGTCACTGAAGCTTTCTTT.

The gene calls are TRBV9 and TRBJ1-6, with D hard to call. With 0 bases removed from V and 8 bases from J, the gap between germline ends came to 12 bases. Germline V CDR1 and CDR2: SGDLS, YYNGEE. This CDR3 spans 15 amino acids. CDR3 region: CASSVVGGLYSPLHF. DNA for the CDR3: TGTGCCAGCAGCGTAGTGGGAGGCTTGTATTCACCCCTCCACTTT.

This clone was recorded a few times. This sequence joins TRBV29-1 and TRBJ2-1; tentative D call: TRBD2 (5 bases). The V and J ends lost 8 bases and 4 bases respectively, with 27 bases between them. Germline lookup yields CDR1 SQVTM and CDR2 ANQGSEA. The CDR3 has 17 amino acids. CDR3 amino acids: CSPGGPRELVGYNEQFF. The CDR3 DNA is TGCAGCCCAGGAGGACCCAGAGAGCTCGTGGGGTACAATGAGCAGTTCTTC.

In its sample, this clone was seen a few times. V and J are TRBV7-6 and TRBJ1-4; possible D gene TRBD1, 5 bases. CDR3 length: 15 amino acids. Germline CDR1 SGHVS, CDR2 FNYEAQ. Deletions cut 1 base from V and 11 bases from J, with 17 bases between. The CDR3 region has the DNA TGTGCCAGCAGCTTAGATGAAGGGGCGAGGAACAAACTGTTTTTT. Translation: CASSLDEGARNKLFF. Filled out from reference TRBV7-6 and TRBJ1-4, the complete variable domain reads GAGVSQSPRYKVTKRGQDVALRCDPISGHVSLYWYRQALGQGPEFLTYFNYEAQQDKSGLPNDRFSAERPEGSISTLTIQRTEQRDSAMYRCASSLDEGARNKLFFGSGTQLSVL.

The gene calls are TRBV11-3 and TRBJ1-1; D possibly corresponds to TRBD1 (5 bases). V gave up 3 bases and J gave up 1 base, with 6 bases separating them. Germline-derived CDR1 and CDR2 are SGHNT and YENEEA. The CDR3 runs to 13 residues. Here the CDR3 reads CASSFDRNTEAFF. The CDR3 DNA reads as TGTGCCAGCAGCTTCGACAGGAACACTGAAGCTTTCTTT.

The chain links TRBV7-3 to TRBJ2-7; 11 bases are a match to TRBD1. The CDR3 consists of 16 residues. CDR1 is SGHTA, CDR2 FQGTGA, per germline. V lost 6 bases, J lost 7 bases, and 14 bases stayed unmatched. The CDR3 sequence: CASSFTIGTGGREQYF. DNA for the CDR3: TGTGCCAGCAGTTTTACTATCGGGACAGGGGGACGTGAGCAGTACTTC.

CDR3 DNA sequence: TGTGCCAGCAGCTTAGGGCGGGGGCTTCAAGAGACCCAGTACTTC. Protein product: CASSLGRGLQETQYF. The chain carries TRBV7-3 and TRBJ2-5, with D perhaps TRBD2 (7 bases). This CDR3 has 15 amino acids. V lost 2 bases and J lost 2, with 12 bases in between. In germline, CDR1 is SGHTA, CDR2 FQGTGA.

CDR3 in amino acids: CASSVYRSSYEQYF. Here the CDR3 DNA reads TGTGCCAGTAGTGTTTACAGGAGCTCCTACGAGCAGTACTTC. This chain uses TRBV19 with TRBJ2-5; possible D gene TRBD1, 5 bases. The DNA end favors TRBJ2-7, so the J call may be wrong. The CDR3 extends over 14 amino acids. Germline assignment: CDR1 LNHDA and CDR2 SQIVND (reference sequence).

The chain links TRBV10-3 to TRBJ1-5; D possibly corresponds to TRBD1 (6 bases). Germline values: CDR1 ENHRY, CDR2 SYGVKD. There are 14 residues in the CDR3. V dropped 7 bases and J dropped 2 bases, with 12 bases sitting between them. The CDR3 DNA reads TGTGCCATCAAGGGGGAAGGGGGCAATCAGCCCCAGCATTTT. This codes for CAIKGEGGNQPQHF.

This sequence joins TRBV7-6 and TRBJ1-1; D remains unclear. Trimming cost V 6 bases and J 3 bases, with 17 bases left between them. Germline V CDR1 and CDR2: SGHVS, FNYEAQ. The CDR3 covers 15 residues. CDR3 sequence reads: CASRLNSRDYTEAFF. The DNA for the CDR3 is TGTGCCAGCAGATTAAACTCGAGGGATTACACTGAAGCTTTCTTT. Looking up the rest from reference TRBV7-6 and TRBJ1-1 gives the full variable domain: GAGVSQSPRYKVTKRGQDVALRCDPISGHVSLYWYRQALGQGPEFLTYFNYEAQQDKSGLPNDRFSAERPEGSISTLTIQRTEQRDSAMYRCASRLNSRDYTEAFFGQGTRLTVV.

This sequence joins TRBV30 and TRBJ2-1, with TRBD1 matching 8 bases. This CDR3 has 14 residues. In germline, CDR1 is GTSNPN, CDR2 SVGIG (reference sequence). V shed 3 bases and J 5 bases; nucleotides not matched to a gene: 6. In DNA, the CDR3 is TGTGCCTGGAGGCTACAGGGGGTTCACAATGAGCAGTTCTTC. This gives the protein CAWRLQGVHNEQFF.

J is TRBJ1-2 and V is TRBV2; no definite D call. Trimming cost V 7 bases and J 1 base, with 13 bases left between them. CDR3 length equals 14 residues. Germline CDR1 and CDR2: SNHLY and FYNNEI. CDR3 DNA sequence: TGTGCCAGCACGGCGAGGGCGGGTAACTATGGCTACACCTTC. This encodes CASTARAGNYGYTF.

Comments on this clone: One junction end disagrees with the germline gene, perhaps due to a read error. The chain recombines TRBV4-2 with TRBJ2-3; 7 bases map to TRBD1. CDR1 LGHNA and CDR2 YNFKEQ come from the germline V gene. This CDR3 has 14 residues. CDR3 bases: TGTGCCAGCACCCAACAGGGGAGTACAGATACGCAGTATTTT. Its protein is CASTQQGSTDTQYF.

The rearrangement joins TRBV6-1 to TRBJ2-3; maybe TRBD1 (5 bases). V lost 0 bases and J 5 bases, leaving 18 bases between the germline ends. Germline CDR1 is MNHNS and CDR2 is SASEGT. The CDR3 spans 17 residues. Here the CDR3 reads CASSEALRAGSKDTQYF. The CDR3 DNA is TGTGCCAGCAGTGAAGCGCTTCGGGCAGGGTCGAAAGATACGCAGTATTTT.

The chain recombines TRBV7-6 with TRBJ1-5; 11 nucleotides agree with TRBD1. The CDR3 covers 15 residues. Germline CDR1 reads SGHVS; CDR2 reads FNYEAQ. J was trimmed by 6 bases and V by 2 bases; bases with no gene match: 3. The CDR3 sequence is CASSLPGTGGQPQHF. The CDR3 DNA follows: TGTGCCAGCAGCTTACCCGGGACAGGGGGTCAGCCCCAGCATTTT. Complete variable domain (other parts from reference TRBV7-6 and TRBJ1-5): GAGVSQSPRYKVTKRGQDVALRCDPISGHVSLYWYRQALGQGPEFLTYFNYEAQQDKSGLPNDRFSAERPEGSISTLTIQRTEQRDSAMYRCASSLPGTGGQPQHFGDGTRLSIL.

The V gene is TRBV19, the J gene TRBJ2-1; 7 bases fit TRBD1. The V segment lost 4 bases and the J segment 5 bases; nucleotides outside the gene matches: 8. Germline V lookup: CDR1 LNHDA, CDR2 SQIVND (reference sequence). CDR3 size: 15 residues. CDR3: CASSNYRDSNNEQFF. The CDR3 bases are TGTGCCAGTAGTAATTACCGGGACAGCAACAATGAGCAGTTCTTC.